The 3 T cell receptor beta chains below all came from one sample that was sequenced in a study of regulatory T cells in long-lasting Graves disease. Time point here: persistent/refractory GD, antithyroid drugs over 5 years with positive TRAb. Generation of the TCR library employed RNA extracted from PBMCs. TCR beta libraries were built with iRepertoire HTBI primers and Arm-PCR of CDR3 regions. TCRdb called the multiplex PCR reads again in MiXCR, with one record for every CDR3 protein. The repertoire has approximately 470,000 distinct CDR3 sequences, roughly 20% of them found once; the top ten carry 7.8%. The source was peripheral blood mononuclear cells (PBMCs), collected when the disease was refractory, from a patient treated with antithyroid drugs. The receptor source for this set is a female donor with Graves disease.

This clonotype was observed at least ten times. This chain connects TRBV28 to TRBJ1-4, with no clear D. Germline V lookup: CDR1 MDHEN, CDR2 SYDVKM. Between the trimmed V and J ends, which lost 6 bases and 10 bases, there was a span of 15 bases. This CDR3 comprises 13 residues. The CDR3 DNA is TGTGCCAGCAGCTCCTCTAAATGGGGAAAACTGTTTTTT. Protein sequence: CASSSSKWGKLFF.

This clonotype was observed a handful of times. The chain links TRBV24-1 to TRBJ2-2; D call uncertain. The CDR3 runs to 14 residues. Trimming left V 1 base short and J 2 bases short, with 4 bases between. Looked up from germline, CDR1 is KGHDR and CDR2 is SFDVKD. This chain's CDR3 is CATSDFVNTGELFF. The CDR3 DNA reads TGTGCCACCAGTGATTTTGTAAACACCGGGGAGCTGTTTTTT.

This clonotype was picked up many times. The chain has TRBV10-3 and TRBJ1-1, with a tentative D call TRBD1 (5 bases). Germline V gene lookup returns CDR1 ENHRY and CDR2 SYGVKD. This CDR3 is 13 amino acids long. V gave up 7 bases and J gave up 4 bases, with 13 bases separating them. CDR3 coding DNA: TGTGCCATCAATTCCGGGGGGGGCACTGAAGCTTTCTTT. Amino acids: CAINSGGGTEAFF.